The rows below give T cell receptor beta chains drawn from one sample of a study of T-cell reconstitution after alpha-beta-depleted transplantation in children. TCRdb used MiXCR to reprocess the PCR reads, holding one entry per CDR3 protein. This sample has about 97,000 distinct CDR3 sequences, with over 6% found just once. The specimen comprised PBMCs, sampled before TCRalphabeta/CD19-depleted stem cell transplant. These receptors were obtained from a boy between 2 and 10 years old with acute lymphoblastic leukemia, due to receive a stem cell transplant. Both conserved end residues are part of each CDR3. The D gene is left open where the match is weak. The size of a clone is reported for some rows only, either as once, few or many, or as a class for expanded clones.

J | V | size | D | CDR3 | DNA
TRBJ2-1 | TRBV5-1 | few | TRBD2 | CASSFLAGANNEQFF | TGCGCCAGCAGCTTCCTAGCGGGGGCAAACAATGAGCAGTTCTTC
TRBJ2-7 | TRBV20-1 | many | - | CSARTVSEQYF | TGCAGTGCTCGGACCGTGAGCGAGCAGTACTTC
TRBJ1-6 | TRBV7-3 | few | TRBD1 | CASSSGQINSPLHF | TGTGCCAGCAGCTCGGGACAGATTAATTCACCCCTCCACTTT
TRBJ1-1 | TRBV9 | - | - | CASSVRVDTEAFF | TGTGCCAGCAGCGTACGGGTGGACACTGAAGCTTTCTTT
TRBJ1-1 | TRBV7-2 | few | - | CASSFPKGRQNTEAFF | TGTGCCAGCAGCTTCCCCAAGGGACGGCAGAACACTGAAGCTTTCTTT
TRBJ2-6 | TRBV13 | - | - | CASSLDGPSGANVLTF | TGTGCCAGCAGCTTGGACGGACCCTCTGGGGCCAACGTCCTGACTTTC
TRBJ1-6 | TRBV4-2 | many | TRBD1 | CASSLWTGPSSYNSPLHF | TGTGCCAGCAGCCTTTGGACAGGGCCTAGCTCCTATAATTCACCCCTCCACTTT
TRBJ2-1 | TRBV5-6 | few | TRBD2 | CASNPSGGSEQFF | TGTGCCAGCAACCCTAGCGGGGGTTCGGAGCAGTTCTTC
TRBJ2-7 | TRBV9 | - | - | CASSVDGDTYEQYF | TGTGCCAGCAGCGTAGATGGGGACACCTACGAGCAGTACTTC
TRBJ2-2 | TRBV3-1 | few | TRBD1 | CASSPRTGGDTGELFF | TGTGCCAGCAGCCCGCGGACAGGGGGAGACACCGGGGAGCTGTTTTTT
TRBJ2-4 | TRBV4-3 | many | TRBD2 | CASSQDRASGAPSKNIQYF | TGCGCCAGCAGCCAAGATCGAGCTAGCGGGGCCCCTTCCAAAAACATTCAGTACTTC
TRBJ2-2 | TRBV3-1 | once | - | CASLGENTGVLFF | TGTGCCAGCCTCGGGGAAAACACCGGGGTGCTGTTTTTT
TRBJ2-3 | TRBV20-1 | many | TRBD2 | CSAPQLAGGRADTQYF | TGCAGTGCTCCCCAACTAGCGGGGGGGCGGGCAGATACGCAGTATTTT
TRBJ2-1 | TRBV5-6 | many | TRBD1 | CASSFPGTGSHEQFF | TGTGCCAGCAGCTTCCCGGGGACAGGGAGCCATGAGCAGTTCTTC
TRBJ2-7 | TRBV6-5 | - | - | CASSYSRGAGYEQYF | TGTGCCAGCAGTTACTCGAGGGGGGCAGGCTACGAGCAGTACTTC
TRBJ2-2 | TRBV10-2 | few | - | CASKTPNTGELFF | TGCGCCAGCAAGACTCCCAACACCGGGGAGCTGTTTTTT
TRBJ1-5 | TRBV20-1 | - | - | CSAGRAQPQHF | TGCAGTGCTGGCCGGGCCCAGCCCCAGCATTTT
TRBJ2-5 | TRBV7-2 | - | TRBD2 | CASSWAGGLETQYF | TGTGCCAGCAGCTGGGCGGGGGGCCTGGAGACCCAGTACTTC
TRBJ2-1 | TRBV5-1 | - | - | CASSLGTLNEQFF | TGCGCCAGCAGCCTCGGGACTCTCAATGAGCAGTTCTTC
TRBJ1-1 | TRBV4-3 | many | - | CASSHGTLMNTEAFF | TGCGCCAGCAGCCATGGGACATTGATGAACACTGAAGCTTTCTTT
TRBJ1-1 | TRBV5-1 | many | TRBD1 | CASRRQGALNTEAFF | TGCGCCAGTCGTCGACAGGGGGCTTTGAACACTGAAGCTTTCTTT
TRBJ2-7 | TRBV19 | - | - | CASSIVGLPAYEQYF | TGTGCCAGTAGTATAGTGGGGCTACCCGCCTACGAGCAGTACTTC
TRBJ2-3 | TRBV24-1 | few | - | CATPGEDADTQYF | TGTGCCACTCCAGGGGAGGACGCAGATACGCAGTATTTT
TRBJ1-3 | TRBV2 | many | - | CASSEYGNTIYF | TGTGCCAGCAGTGAATACGGAAACACCATATATTTT
TRBJ2-7 | TRBV5-1 | many | TRBD1 | CASSLDRGSYEQYF | TGTGCCAGCAGCTTAGACAGGGGCTCTTACGAGCAGTACTTC
TRBJ1-4 | TRBV20-1 | many | - | CSANRAGELFF | TGCAGTGCTAATAGGGCGGGCGAACTGTTTTTT
TRBJ1-2 | TRBV6-1 | - | - | CASSEASGAVHYGYTF | TGTGCCAGCAGTGAAGCGTCTGGGGCGGTACACTATGGCTACACCTTC
TRBJ1-6 | TRBV3-1 | - | - | CACTRTRPSSYNSPLHF | TGTGCCTGCACCCGAACGCGGCCGAGCTCCTATAATTCACCCCTCCACTTT
TRBJ2-5 | TRBV3-1 | - | - | CASSQEQLDRWETQYF | TGTGCCAGCAGCCAAGAGCAACTAGACAGGTGGGAGACCCAGTACTTC
TRBJ2-7 | TRBV5-2 | once | - | CAMGPGIGGDEQYF | TGTGCCATGGGCCCCGGGATCGGGGGGGACGAGCAGTACTTC
TRBJ2-4 | TRBV2 | many | TRBD2 | CASLLNGGATIQYF | TGTGCCAGCCTACTTAACGGGGGGGCGACCATTCAGTACTTC
TRBJ2-3 | TRBV4-3 | - | TRBD2 | CASSQGTSGGPRTRTQYF | TGCGCCAGCAGCCAAGGGACTAGCGGGGGGCCACGGACTCGTACGCAGTATTTT
TRBJ2-6 | TRBV25-1 | many | - | CASRGRGTVISGANVLTF | TGTGCCAGTAGAGGGCGGGGGACAGTAATCTCTGGGGCCAACGTCCTGACTTTC
TRBJ1-2 | TRBV6-2/TRBV6-3 | many | - | CASSLTGFDGYTF | TGTGCCAGCAGTTTGACAGGCTTCGATGGCTACACCTTC
TRBJ2-7 | TRBV7-9 | few | - | CASMGWGTNEQYF | TGTGCCAGCATGGGGTGGGGCACCAACGAGCAGTACTTC
TRBJ2-1 | TRBV9 | - | - | CASSRDGLSYRDEQFF | TGTGCCAGCAGCCGCGATGGACTCTCCTACAGGGATGAGCAGTTCTTC
TRBJ2-1 | TRBV9 | - | - | CASSAPPAGAYNEQFF | TGTGCCAGCAGCGCCCCTCCCGCGGGTGCCTACAATGAGCAGTTCTTC
TRBJ2-7 | TRBV7-2 | many | - | CASSPLTSTEQYF | TGTGCCAGCAGCCCCCTAACTAGTACCGAGCAGTACTTC
TRBJ1-5 | TRBV28 | many | - | CASSYGLVPNQPQHF | TGTGCCAGCAGTTATGGGCTAGTCCCAAATCAGCCCCAGCATTTT
TRBJ2-5 | TRBV20-1 | few | - | CSASYSRWGRLQETQYF | TGCAGTGCTAGTTACTCCCGCTGGGGGCGCCTCCAAGAGACCCAGTACTTC
TRBJ1-1 | TRBV5-1 | few | - | CASSFGSNTEAFF | TGCGCCAGCAGCTTCGGGTCAAACACTGAAGCTTTCTTT
TRBJ1-1 | TRBV13 | - | - | CASSTGNTEAFF | TGTGCCAGCAGCACGGGCAACACTGAAGCTTTCTTT
TRBJ2-3 | TRBV7-9 | many | - | CASTENVGGPADTQYF | TGTGCCAGCACGGAAAACGTGGGGGGGCCGGCAGATACGCAGTATTTT
TRBJ2-2 | TRBV27 | medium-sized | TRBD2 | CASSLSGRGSTGELFF | TGTGCCAGCAGTTTATCGGGGCGGGGGAGCACCGGGGAGCTGTTTTTT
TRBJ1-2 | TRBV2 | many | - | CASRMEGRSYGYTF | TGTGCCAGCAGGATGGAGGGCAGGAGCTATGGCTACACCTTC
TRBJ1-1 | TRBV14 | few | TRBD1 | CASSQEVQGDTEAFF | TGTGCCAGCAGCCAAGAGGTGCAGGGGGACACTGAAGCTTTCTTT
TRBJ2-3 | TRBV2 | many | TRBD2 | CASSPTSGGFRGTQYF | TGTGCCAGCAGCCCTACTAGCGGGGGTTTCCGGGGAACGCAGTATTTT
TRBJ1-2 | TRBV5-6 | - | - | CASSLVDRPVGDTF | TGTGCCAGCAGCTTGGTGGACAGACCGGTAGGCGACACCTTC
TRBJ2-6 | TRBV20-1 | many | - | CSARAPVIPGRDTPGANVLTF | TGCAGTGCTAGAGCCCCCGTCATTCCGGGCCGAGATACACCTGGGGCCAACGTCCTGACTTTC
TRBJ1-3 | TRBV5-4 | - | TRBD1 | CASSLGQGPSVAGNTIYF | TGTGCCAGCAGCCTGGGACAGGGCCCATCGGTGGCTGGAAACACCATATATTTT
TRBJ1-4 | TRBV5-1 | - | - | CASSVQGTNEKLFF | TGCGCCAGCAGCGTACAAGGAACTAATGAAAAACTGTTTTTT
TRBJ1-6 | TRBV6-5 | few | - | CASSYSGTGYNSPLHF | TGTGCCAGCAGTTACTCGGGGACGGGCTATAATTCACCCCTCCACTTT
TRBJ2-3 | TRBV5-5 | many | - | CASSFRDPRTDTQYF | TGTGCCAGCAGCTTCAGAGACCCCCGCACAGATACGCAGTATTTT
TRBJ1-3 | TRBV7-2 | - | - | CASSSDRRNTIYF | TGTGCCAGCAGCTCGGACCGACGGAACACCATATATTTT
TRBJ2-5 | TRBV9 | few | TRBD2 | CASSVASGGAKETQYF | TGTGCCAGCAGCGTAGCGAGCGGGGGGGCCAAAGAGACCCAGTACTTC
TRBJ2-3 | TRBV7-8 | many | - | CASSLGATSTDTQYF | TGTGCCAGCAGCTTGGGTGCCACTAGCACAGATACGCAGTATTTT
TRBJ1-3 | TRBV4-2 | many | - | CASSQGWPSAGNTIYF | TGTGCCAGCAGCCAAGGGTGGCCCTCTGCGGGAAACACCATATATTTT
TRBJ2-3 | TRBV9 | few | TRBD2 | CASSVASGRGDPDTQYF | TGTGCCAGCAGCGTCGCCTCGGGGCGGGGGGACCCAGATACGCAGTATTTT
TRBJ1-4 | TRBV7-9 | few | - | CASSSARGPNEKLFF | TGTGCCAGCAGCTCGGCCCGGGGGCCTAATGAAAAACTGTTTTTT
TRBJ2-5 | TRBV5-6 | - | - | CASSPGIGRWETQYF | TGTGCCAGCAGCCCCGGGATAGGTCGATGGGAGACCCAGTACTTC